This TCR beta chain was profiled in a study of blood T cell repertoires in COVID-19. About the study: Samples of COVID-19 (acute and convalescent) were obtained from the United States, Italy and Spain. Sources were T cells, B-cell-depleted T cells, or PBMCs; the material itself was cDNA or gDNA.

Germline V lookup: CDR1 SNHLY, CDR2 FYNNEI. This CDR3 is 14 amino acids long. With 4 bases removed from V and 2 bases from J, the gap between germline ends came to 12 bases. Authors' analysis steps: From reference gene primer amplification, estimates of nucleated cell counts were derived. Profiled with immunoSEQ multiplex PCR; TCRdb holds only in-frame clones, not every one. Clone size and the V and J calls come from that table; the DNA yielded D and trimming. The sample carries more than 70,000 clones, more than 70% recorded once. Material for sequencing was peripheral blood. The receptor was isolated from a woman of 80 years or more in a cohort sampled during active or convalescent COVID-19. The genes are TRBV2 and TRBJ2-7; a possible D gene is TRBD1 (5 bases). Here the CDR3 reads CASSVGPGTYEQYF. The CDR3 DNA reads as TGTGCCAGCAGTGTCGGTCCAGGGACCTACGAGCAGTACTTC.